The sequence of this T cell receptor beta chain was determined in a study of CDR3 diversity in severe acne (dated by TCRdb to the late 2010s). The library was produced with PCR. Sequencer: Illumina HiSeq 2000. TCRdb took the public reads, trimmed them with fastp at Q25, ran MiXCR for clone calling and kept in-frame beta chains. Rows are unified per CDR3 protein, each entry keeping the most common DNA and genes. This sample gives 65,000 to 95,000 distinct CDR3 sequences in total; about 54% of them show up just once. The ten most abundant clones make up around 15% of the sample. As to this clonotype: Which antigen it targets is not known. Qualities for individual bases were not recorded, and no much larger clone is one base off.

Germline trimming amounts to 4 bases on V and 3 bases on J, with 18 as the count of junction bases outside the gene matches. CDR1 and CDR2 are drawn from the germline V gene: MGHRA, YSYEKL. From cysteine to phenylalanine, the CDR3 is 19 amino acids long. This entry keeps only the CDR3 DNA: 57 bases, framed from base 1. The sequenced material came from blood. This receptor was taken from a male donor in good health, without acne. This chain joins TRBV4-1 to TRBJ2-4, with 7 bases in between that match TRBD2. The DNA is TGCGCCAGCAGCCTATTACCGGCTAGCGGAGGGTGGGTCAAAAACATTCAGTACTTC. Protein translation: CASSLLPASGGWVKNIQYF.